The 8 T cell receptor beta chains below come from one sample, sequenced in a study of OX40 agonist ivuxolimab in advanced cancers. The protocol was immunoSEQ multiplex PCR, while the TCRdb copy is restricted to in-frame clones and leaves out a portion. The data contain around 80,000 clones, about 90% of them singletons. The material was CD4+ or CD8+ T cells sorted from blood, obtained in a trial of the OX40 agonist ivuxolimab. These receptors were collected from an adult with an advanced solid tumor such as melanoma, head and neck, liver or kidney cancer.

This chain uses TRBV27 with TRBJ1-4; D remains ambiguous. V dropped 1 base and J dropped 15 bases, with 15 bases sitting between them. Germline V gene lookup returns CDR1 MNHEY and CDR2 SMNVEV (reference sequence). The CDR3 covers 13 residues. The CDR3 spells CASSLLGVGEMFF. CDR3 nucleotide sequence: TGTGCCAGCAGTTTATTGGGCGTTGGGGAAATGTTTTTT.

This chain links TRBV5-6 with TRBJ1-1; D ambiguous. Trimming removed 5 bases from V and 0 bases from J, with 14 bases in between. CDR1 and CDR2 (germline): SGHDT, YYEEEE. This CDR3 comprises 15 residues. In nucleotides, the CDR3 is TGTGCCAGCAGATCCTTAGGACCACTGAACACTGAAGCTTTCTTT. Protein: CASRSLGPLNTEAFF.

The chain joins TRBV30 to TRBJ2-7; D is ambiguous. V lost 7 bases and J lost 0, with 7 bases in between. This CDR3 has 11 residues. The germline V gene encodes CDR1 GTSNPN and CDR2 SVGIG (reference sequence). Written as DNA, the CDR3 is TGTGCCTACTTGGGCTCCTACGAGCAGTACTTC. Translating gives CAYLGSYEQYF.

The count of this clone is one. The rearrangement joins TRBV11-2 to TRBJ1-1, with D possibly TRBD1 on 6 matching bases. Germline values: CDR1 SGHAT, CDR2 FQNNGV. The V gene lost 6 bases and the J gene lost 6 bases, with 17 bases spanning the gap. This CDR3 is built from 14 residues. The CDR3 reads CASSKQGSYSEAFF. The CDR3 DNA reads TGTGCCAGCAGTAAACAGGGATCCTACTCTGAAGCTTTCTTT.

A single count supports this clone. The chain recombines TRBV6-1 with TRBJ2-7, with a tentative D call TRBD2 (5 bases). Germline-derived CDR1 and CDR2 are MNHNS and SASEGT. The V gene lost 2 bases and the J gene lost 2 bases, with 13 bases spanning the gap. The CDR3 extends over 15 amino acids. The CDR3 region is CASSELVGITYEQYF. The CDR3 nucleotides read TGTGCCAGCAGTGAATTGGTCGGGATTACCTACGAGCAGTACTTC.

The CDR3 loop is CASTGADHNEQFF. The CDR3 DNA is TGTGCCAGCACGGGGGCTGACCACAATGAGCAGTTCTTC. The chain uses TRBV13 and TRBJ2-1, with D perhaps assigned TRBD1 or TRBD2 (6 bases each). The CDR3 is 13 amino acids. The germline V gene encodes CDR1 PRHDT and CDR2 FYEKMQ (reference sequence). Between the trimmed V and J ends, which lost 7 bases and 5 bases, there was a span of 12 bases.

This clone was counted a single time. The same CDR3 arises from other DNA sequences in this sample as well. The genes are TRBV5-1 and TRBJ2-7; D is possibly TRBD2 (5 bases). Germline loops: CDR1 SGHRS, CDR2 YFSETQ. This CDR3 is built from 13 residues. V lost 2 bases, J lost 2 bases, and 8 bases lay in between. As DNA, the CDR3 is TGCGCCAGCAGCTTCGGGGTTACCTACGAGCAGTACTTC. It translates to CASSFGVTYEQYF.

The count of this clone is one. The J gene is TRBJ2-1, the V gene TRBV2, with 12 bases aligning to TRBD2. This CDR3 has 16 residues. Germline trimming cut 2 bases from V and 9 bases from J; bases unmatched to any gene: 8. Germline values: CDR1 SNHLY, CDR2 FYNNEI. The CDR3 sequence: CASSEFRASGGAEQFF. The CDR3 DNA follows: TGTGCCAGCAGTGAATTCCGGGCTAGCGGGGGGGCTGAGCAGTTCTTC.